This TCR beta chain was recorded in a study of T cell responses to AZD1222 COVID-19 vaccine. Study-wide results and limits: Mostly white British, mostly female donors; authors suggested clonal diversity may be underestimated.

As to this clone: No antigen is known for it.

Using immunoSEQ multiplex PCR, the repertoire was profiled, and TCRdb retains in-frame clones only, with some absent. The sample consists of 90,000 or so clones, under 90% of them appearing once. Trimming removed 6 bases from V and 3 bases from J, with 11 bases in between. The CDR3 extends over 13 amino acids. CDR1 is MDHEN, CDR2 SYDVKM, per germline. The TCR comes from an adult in good health. Sequenced material: peripheral blood, taken on day 0 of AZD1222 vaccination. V usage is TRBV28 and J usage is TRBJ1-1; D possibly corresponds to TRBD1 (5 bases). This CDR3 is CASRETGYTEAFF. CDR3 DNA sequence: TGTGCCAGCAGAGAAACAGGTTACACTGAAGCTTTCTTT.